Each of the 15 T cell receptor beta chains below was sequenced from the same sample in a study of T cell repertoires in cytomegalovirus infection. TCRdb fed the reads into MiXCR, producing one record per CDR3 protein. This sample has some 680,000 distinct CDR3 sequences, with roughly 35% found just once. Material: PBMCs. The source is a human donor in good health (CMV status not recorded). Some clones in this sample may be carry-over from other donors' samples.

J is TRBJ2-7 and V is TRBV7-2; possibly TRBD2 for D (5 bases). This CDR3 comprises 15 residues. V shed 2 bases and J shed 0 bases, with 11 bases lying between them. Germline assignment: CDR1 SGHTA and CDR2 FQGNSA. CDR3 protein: CASSLIGGSSYEQYF. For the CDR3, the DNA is TGTGCCAGCAGCTTAATTGGAGGCAGCTCCTACGAGCAGTACTTC.

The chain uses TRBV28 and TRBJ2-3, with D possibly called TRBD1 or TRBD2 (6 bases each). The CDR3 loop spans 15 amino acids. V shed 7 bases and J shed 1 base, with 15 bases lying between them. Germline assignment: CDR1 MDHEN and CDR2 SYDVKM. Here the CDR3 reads CASKPGAGGTDTQYF. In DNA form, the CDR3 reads TGTGCCAGCAAGCCGGGGGCTGGTGGCACAGATACGCAGTATTTT.

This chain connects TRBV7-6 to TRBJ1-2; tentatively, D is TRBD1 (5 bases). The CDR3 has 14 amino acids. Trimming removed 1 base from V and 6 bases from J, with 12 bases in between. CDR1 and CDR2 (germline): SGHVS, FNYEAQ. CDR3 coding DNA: TGTGCCAGCAGCTTAGGTGGCAGGGAGCATGGCTACACCTTC. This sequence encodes CASSLGGREHGYTF.

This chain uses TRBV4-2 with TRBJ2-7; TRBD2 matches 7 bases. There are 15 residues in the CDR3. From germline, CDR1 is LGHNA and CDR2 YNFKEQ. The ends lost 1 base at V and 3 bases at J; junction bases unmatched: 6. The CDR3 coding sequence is TGTGCCAGCAGCCAAGGGCGCGGGAGTGGCTACGAGCAGTACTTC. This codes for CASSQGRGSGYEQYF.

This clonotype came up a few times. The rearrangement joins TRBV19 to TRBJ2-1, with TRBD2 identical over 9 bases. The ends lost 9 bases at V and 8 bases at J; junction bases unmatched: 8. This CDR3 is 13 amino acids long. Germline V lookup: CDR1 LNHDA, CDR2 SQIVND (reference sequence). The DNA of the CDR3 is TGTGCCAGCAGGCATAGCGGGAGTCATGAGCAGTTCTTC. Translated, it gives CASRHSGSHEQFF.

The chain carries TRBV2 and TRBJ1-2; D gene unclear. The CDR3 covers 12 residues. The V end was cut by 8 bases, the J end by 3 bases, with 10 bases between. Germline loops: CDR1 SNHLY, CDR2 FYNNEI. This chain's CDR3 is CASRGVDYGYTF. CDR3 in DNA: TGTGCCAGCCGGGGTGTCGACTATGGCTACACCTTC.

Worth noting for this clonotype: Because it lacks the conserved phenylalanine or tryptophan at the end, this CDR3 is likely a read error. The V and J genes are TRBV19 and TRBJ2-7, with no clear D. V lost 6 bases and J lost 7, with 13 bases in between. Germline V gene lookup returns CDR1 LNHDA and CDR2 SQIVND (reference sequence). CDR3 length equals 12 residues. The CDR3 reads CASRNPMEEQYL. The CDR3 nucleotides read TGTGCCAGTAGGAACCCAATGGAAGAGCAGTACTTA.

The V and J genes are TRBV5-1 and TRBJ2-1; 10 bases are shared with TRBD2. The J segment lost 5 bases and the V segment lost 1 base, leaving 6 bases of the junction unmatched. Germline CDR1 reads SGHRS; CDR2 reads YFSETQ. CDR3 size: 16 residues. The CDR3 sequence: CASSLKASGGNNEQFF. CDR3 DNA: TGCGCCAGCAGCTTGAAGGCTAGCGGGGGAAACAATGAGCAGTTCTTC.

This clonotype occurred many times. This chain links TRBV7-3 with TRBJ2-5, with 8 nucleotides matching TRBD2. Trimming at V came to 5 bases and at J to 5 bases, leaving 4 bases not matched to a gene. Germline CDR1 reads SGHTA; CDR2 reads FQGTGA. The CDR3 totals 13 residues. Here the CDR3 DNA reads TGTGCCAGCAGCCAGGGCGGGAGGGAGACCCAGTACTTC. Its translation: CASSQGGRETQYF.

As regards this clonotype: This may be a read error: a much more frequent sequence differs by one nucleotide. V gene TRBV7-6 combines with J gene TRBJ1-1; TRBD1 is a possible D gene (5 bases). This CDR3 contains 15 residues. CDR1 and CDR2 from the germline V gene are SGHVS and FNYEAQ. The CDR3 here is CASGLVGGLNTEAFF. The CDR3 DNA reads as TGTGCCAGCGGCTTAGTTGGGGGATTGAACACTGAAGCTTTCTTT.

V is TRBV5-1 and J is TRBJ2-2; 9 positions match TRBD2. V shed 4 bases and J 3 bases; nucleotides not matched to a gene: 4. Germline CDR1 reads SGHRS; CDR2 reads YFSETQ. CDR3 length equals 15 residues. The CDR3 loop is CASSTLAGDTGELFF. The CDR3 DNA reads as TGCGCCAGCAGCACCTTAGCGGGGGACACCGGGGAGCTGTTTTTT. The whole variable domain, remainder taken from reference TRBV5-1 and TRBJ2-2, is KAGVTQTPRYLIKTRGQQVTLSCSPISGHRSVSWYQQTPGQGLQFLFEYFSETQRNKGNFPGRFSGRQFSNSRSEMNVSTLELGDSALYLCASSTLAGDTGELFFGEGSRLTVL.

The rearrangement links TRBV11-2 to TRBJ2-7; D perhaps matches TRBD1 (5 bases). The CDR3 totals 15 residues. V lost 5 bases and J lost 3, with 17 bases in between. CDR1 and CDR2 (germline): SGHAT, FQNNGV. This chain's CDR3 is CASSTTAGPLYEQYF. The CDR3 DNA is TGTGCCAGCAGCACGACCGCAGGGCCTCTCTACGAGCAGTACTTC. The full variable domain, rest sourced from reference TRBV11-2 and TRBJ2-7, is EAGVAQSPRYKIIEKRQSVAFWCNPISGHATLYWYQQILGQGPKLLIQFQNNGVVDDSQLPKDRFSAERLKGVDSTLKIQPAKLEDSAVYLCASSTTAGPLYEQYFGPGTRLTVT.

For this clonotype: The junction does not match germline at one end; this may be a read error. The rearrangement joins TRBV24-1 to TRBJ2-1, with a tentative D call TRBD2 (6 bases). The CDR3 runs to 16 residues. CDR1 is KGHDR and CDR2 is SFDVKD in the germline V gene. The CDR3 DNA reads TGTGCCACCAGTGATGAGGACTATAGCTCCTACAGTGAGCAGTTCTTC. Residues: CATSDEDYSSYSEQFF.

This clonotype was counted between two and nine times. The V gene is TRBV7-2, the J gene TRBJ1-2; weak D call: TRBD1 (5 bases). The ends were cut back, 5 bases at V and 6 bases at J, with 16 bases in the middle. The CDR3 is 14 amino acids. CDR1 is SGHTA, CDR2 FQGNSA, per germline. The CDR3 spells CASSTPSGTDGYTF. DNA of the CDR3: TGTGCCAGCAGCACCCCGTCCGGGACTGATGGCTACACCTTC. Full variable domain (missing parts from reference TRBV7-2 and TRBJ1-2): GAGVSQSPSNKVTEKGKDVELRCDPISGHTALYWYRQSLGQGLEFLIYFQGNSAPDKSGLPSDRFSAERTGGSVSTLTIQRTQQEDSAVYLCASSTPSGTDGYTFGSGTRLTVV.

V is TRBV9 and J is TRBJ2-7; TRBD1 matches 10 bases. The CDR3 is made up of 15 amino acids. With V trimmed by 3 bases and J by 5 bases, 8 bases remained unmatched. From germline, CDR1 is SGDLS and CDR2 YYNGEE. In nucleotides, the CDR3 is TGTGCCAGCAGCGCGGACAGGGGGAGCTTCAACGAGCAGTACTTC. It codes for CASSADRGSFNEQYF.